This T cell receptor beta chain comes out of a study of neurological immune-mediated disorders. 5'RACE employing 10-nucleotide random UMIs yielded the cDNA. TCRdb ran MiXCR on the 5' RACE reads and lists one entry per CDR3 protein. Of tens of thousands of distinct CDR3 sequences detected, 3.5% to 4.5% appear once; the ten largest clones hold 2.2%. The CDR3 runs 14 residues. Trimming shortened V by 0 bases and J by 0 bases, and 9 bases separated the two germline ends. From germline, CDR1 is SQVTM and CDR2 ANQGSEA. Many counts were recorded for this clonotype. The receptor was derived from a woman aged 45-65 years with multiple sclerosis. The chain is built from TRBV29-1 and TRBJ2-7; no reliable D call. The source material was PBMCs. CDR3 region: CSVEDGASSYEQYF. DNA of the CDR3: TGCAGCGTTGAAGATGGTGCGAGCTCCTACGAGCAGTACTTC.